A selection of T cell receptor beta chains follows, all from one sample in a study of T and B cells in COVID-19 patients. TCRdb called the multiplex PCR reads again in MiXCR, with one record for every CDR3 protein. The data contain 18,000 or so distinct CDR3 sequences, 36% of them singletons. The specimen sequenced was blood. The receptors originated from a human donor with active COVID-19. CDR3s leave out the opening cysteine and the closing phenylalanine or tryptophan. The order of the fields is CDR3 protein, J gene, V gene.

cdr3_aa: ASSWEMEPYGYT
j_call: TRBJ1-2
v_call: TRBV5-5

cdr3_aa: ASSIGVNYGYT
j_call: TRBJ1-2
v_call: TRBV19

cdr3_aa: ASSPSLAGENNEQF
j_call: TRBJ2-1
v_call: TRBV18

cdr3_aa: SVEGGFNTEAF
j_call: TRBJ1-1
v_call: TRBV29-1

cdr3_aa: ATKDRGTYNEQF
j_call: TRBJ2-1
v_call: TRBV19

cdr3_aa: ASSGLKGNTIY
j_call: TRBJ1-3
v_call: TRBV13

cdr3_aa: ASSRDRRTKVEEKLF
j_call: TRBJ1-4
v_call: TRBV5-6

cdr3_aa: ASSIDRTGQPQH
j_call: TRBJ1-5
v_call: TRBV19

cdr3_aa: ASSPRQGQGLNEQF
j_call: TRBJ2-1
v_call: TRBV18

cdr3_aa: ASRPGAGVSSYYGYT
j_call: TRBJ1-2
v_call: TRBV5-6